One sample yielded the 8 T cell receptor beta chains listed below, sequenced in a study of shared clonotypes between healthy human individuals. Repertoires were generated with immunoSEQ multiplex PCR, while TCRdb's copy carries only in-frame clones and drops some. The data show some 900,000 clones, around three quarters seen once. The specimen was memory CD4+ T cells sorted from blood. Subset of the sample: CD45RA-negative fraction. The receptors were gathered from a man between 18 and 29 years old in good health.

This chain uses TRBV28 with TRBJ1-4, with D perhaps TRBD1 (5 bases). CDR3 length: 14 amino acids. Germline V gene data show CDR1 as MDHEN and CDR2 as SYDVKM. Trimming removed 3 bases from V and 4 bases from J, with 9 bases in between. The CDR3 spells CASSLQGVNEKLFF. DNA of the CDR3: TGTGCCAGCAGTTTGCAGGGAGTTAATGAAAAACTGTTTTTT.

The chain recombines TRBV5-4 with TRBJ2-1, with D unresolved. The ends were cut back, 1 base at V and 6 bases at J, with 8 bases in the middle. The germline CDR1 and CDR2 sequences are SGHNT and YYREEE (reference sequence). CDR3 length: 13 residues. CDR3 in DNA: TGTGCCAGCAGCTTGAAGATCGTCAATGAGCAGTTCTTC. Protein product: CASSLKIVNEQFF.

This clone was seen a few times. The chain carries TRBV28 and TRBJ2-1; D is perhaps TRBD1 (5 bases). With 5 bases removed from V and 12 bases from J, the gap between germline ends came to 32 bases. CDR3 size: 18 residues. Germline CDR1 MDHEN, CDR2 SYDVKM. CDR3 in amino acids: CASSLAGFWTTATTWQFF. The CDR3 bases are TGTGCCAGCAGTCTTGCAGGGTTTTGGACAACTGCAACGACGTGGCAGTTCTTC.

This clone was counted a few times. The V call is TRBV6-1, the J call TRBJ2-7, with 10 bases that match TRBD2. Germline values: CDR1 MNHNS, CDR2 SASEGT. The CDR3 totals 15 residues. Losses at the gene ends were 6 bases for V and 5 bases for J; bases not matched to a gene: 10. CDR3 bases: TGTGCCAGCAGGGGAGCTAGCGGGGGTTTCGACGAGCAGTACTTC. Translation: CASRGASGGFDEQYF.

J is TRBJ1-5 and V is TRBV5-1; D gene ambiguous. The CDR3 contains 13 residues. Trimming took off 4 bases at V and 4 bases at J, with 9 bases between the two ends. The germline CDR1 and CDR2 sequences are SGHRS and YFSETQ. This CDR3 is CASSPGMNQPQHF. In DNA form, the CDR3 reads TGCGCCAGCAGCCCGGGGATGAATCAGCCCCAGCATTTT.

V is TRBV5-1 and J is TRBJ1-3; 7 bases match TRBD1. Germline loops: CDR1 SGHRS, CDR2 YFSETQ. CDR3 size: 16 residues. V was pared by 1 base and J by 0 bases, with 4 bases of the junction left unmatched. CDR3 region: CASSLQPGGSGNTIYF. CDR3 coding DNA: TGCGCCAGCAGCTTGCAACCAGGGGGCTCTGGAAACACCATATATTTT.

V is TRBV5-1 and J is TRBJ2-5; the D gene is possibly TRBD1 (5 bases). V shed 2 bases and J shed 7 bases, with 9 bases lying between them. The CDR3 length is 12 residues. The germline V gene encodes CDR1 SGHRS and CDR2 YFSETQ. CDR3 in DNA: TGCGCCAGCAGCTTTGAAAGGGGGACCCAGTACTTC. It translates to CASSFERGTQYF. Based on the CDR3 plus reference TRBV5-1 and TRBJ2-5, the full variable domain is KAGVTQTPRYLIKTRGQQVTLSCSPISGHRSVSWYQQTPGQGLQFLFEYFSETQRNKGNFPGRFSGRQFSNSRSEMNVSTLELGDSALYLCASSFERGTQYFGPGTRLLVL.

This clone was counted once. The chain is built from TRBV14 and TRBJ2-1; D gene uncertain. CDR3 size: 14 residues. The V and J ends lost 5 bases and 0 bases respectively, with 8 bases between them. Germline CDR1 reads SGHDN; CDR2 reads FVKESK. The CDR3 sequence: CASSYISSYNEQFF. The DNA for the CDR3 is TGTGCCAGCAGCTACATAAGCTCCTACAATGAGCAGTTCTTC. The full variable domain, with the rest looked up from reference TRBV14 and TRBJ2-1, is EAGVTQFPSHSVIEKGQTVTLRCDPISGHDNLYWYRRVMGKEIKFLLHFVKESKQDESGMPNNRFLAERTGGTYSTLKVQPAELEDSGVYFCASSYISSYNEQFFGPGTRLTVL.